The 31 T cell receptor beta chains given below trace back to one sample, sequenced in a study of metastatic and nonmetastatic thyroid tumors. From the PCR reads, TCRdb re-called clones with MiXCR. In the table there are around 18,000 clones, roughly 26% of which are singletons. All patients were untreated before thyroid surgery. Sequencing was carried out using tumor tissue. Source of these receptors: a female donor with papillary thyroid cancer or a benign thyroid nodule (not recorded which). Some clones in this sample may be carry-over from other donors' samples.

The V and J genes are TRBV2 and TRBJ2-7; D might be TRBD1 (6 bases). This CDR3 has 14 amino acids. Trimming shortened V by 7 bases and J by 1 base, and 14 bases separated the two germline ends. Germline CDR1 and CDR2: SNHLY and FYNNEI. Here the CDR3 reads CASTLDRLSYEQYF. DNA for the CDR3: TGTGCCAGCACCCTCGACAGGTTGTCCTACGAGCAGTACTTC.

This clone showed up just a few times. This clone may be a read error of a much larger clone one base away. The CDR3 DNA follows: TGCGCCAGCAGCCAGACCCCGGGGACAGGAAACACCACATATTTT. Its protein is CASSQTPGTGNTTYF. The chain employs TRBV4-3 and TRBJ1-3; 8 bases agree with TRBD1. CDR1 is LGHNA, CDR2 YSLEER, per germline. The length of the CDR3 is 15 residues.

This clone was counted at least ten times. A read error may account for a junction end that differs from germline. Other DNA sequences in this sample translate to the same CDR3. This CDR3 is CASSLGALNTEAFF. In DNA, the CDR3 is TGTGCCAGCAGCTTAGGGGCTCTGAACACTGAAGCTTTCTTT. The rearrangement uses TRBV12-3 or TRBV12-4 and TRBJ1-1; a weak D match, TRBD1 (5 bases). The CDR3 extends over 14 amino acids.

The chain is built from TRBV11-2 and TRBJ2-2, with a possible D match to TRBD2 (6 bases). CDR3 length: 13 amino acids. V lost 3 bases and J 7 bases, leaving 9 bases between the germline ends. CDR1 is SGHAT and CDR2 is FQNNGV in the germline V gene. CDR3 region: CASSFGAGGELFF. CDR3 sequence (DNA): TGTGCCAGCAGCTTCGGAGCGGGCGGGGAGCTGTTTTTT.

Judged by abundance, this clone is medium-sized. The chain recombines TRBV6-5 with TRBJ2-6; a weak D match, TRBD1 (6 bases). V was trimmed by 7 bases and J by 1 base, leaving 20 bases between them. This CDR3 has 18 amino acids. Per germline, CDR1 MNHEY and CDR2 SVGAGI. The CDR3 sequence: CASTFERGWESGANVLTF. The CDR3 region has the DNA TGTGCCAGCACCTTCGAAAGGGGGTGGGAGTCTGGGGCCAACGTCCTGACTTTC.

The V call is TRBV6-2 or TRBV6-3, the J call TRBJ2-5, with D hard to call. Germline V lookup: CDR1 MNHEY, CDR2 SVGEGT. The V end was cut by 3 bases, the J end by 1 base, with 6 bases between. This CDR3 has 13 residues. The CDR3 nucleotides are TGTGCCAGCAGTTATAATGCCCAAGAGACCCAGTACTTC. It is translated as CASSYNAQETQYF.

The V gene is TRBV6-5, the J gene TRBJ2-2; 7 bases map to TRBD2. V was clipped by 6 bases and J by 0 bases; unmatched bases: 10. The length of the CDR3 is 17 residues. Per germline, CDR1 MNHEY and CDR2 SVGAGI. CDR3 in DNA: TGTGCCAGCAGGTACAAACTAGCGCACACGAACACCGGGGAGCTGTTTTTT. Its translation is CASRYKLAHTNTGELFF.

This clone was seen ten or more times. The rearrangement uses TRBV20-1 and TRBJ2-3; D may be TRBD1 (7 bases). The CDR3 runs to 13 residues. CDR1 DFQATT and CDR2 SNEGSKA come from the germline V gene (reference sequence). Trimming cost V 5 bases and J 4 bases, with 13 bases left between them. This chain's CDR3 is CSAPRGTADTQYF. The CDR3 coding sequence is TGCAGTGCTCCCAGGGGGACTGCAGATACGCAGTATTTT.

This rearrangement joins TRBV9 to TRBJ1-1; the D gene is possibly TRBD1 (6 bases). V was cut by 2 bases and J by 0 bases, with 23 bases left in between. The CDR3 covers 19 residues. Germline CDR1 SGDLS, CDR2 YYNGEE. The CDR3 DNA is TGTGCCAGCAGCGTCCAAGCAAGGGCAGGGGCCGCTATGAACACTGAAGCTTTCTTT. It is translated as CASSVQARAGAAMNTEAFF.

Here the CDR3 reads CSGAGEVSGYTF. CDR3 sequence (DNA): TGCAGTGGGGCAGGGGAAGTCAGCGGCTACACCTTC. J is TRBJ1-2 and V is TRBV20-1; D may be TRBD1 (6 bases). Germline assignment: CDR1 DFQATT and CDR2 SNEGSKA (reference sequence). Trimming removed 7 bases from V and 8 bases from J, with 17 bases in between. CDR3 length: 12 amino acids.

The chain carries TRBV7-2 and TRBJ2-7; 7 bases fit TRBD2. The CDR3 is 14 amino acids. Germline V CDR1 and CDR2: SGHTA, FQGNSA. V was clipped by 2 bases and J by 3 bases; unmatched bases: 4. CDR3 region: CASSLLSGGYEQYF. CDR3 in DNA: TGTGCCAGCAGCTTATTATCGGGAGGCTACGAGCAGTACTTC.

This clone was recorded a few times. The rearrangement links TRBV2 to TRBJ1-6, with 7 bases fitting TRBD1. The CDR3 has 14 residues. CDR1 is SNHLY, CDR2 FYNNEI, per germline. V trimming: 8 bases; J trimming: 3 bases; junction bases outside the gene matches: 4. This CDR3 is CASSGQHYNSPLHF. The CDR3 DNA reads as TGTGCCAGCTCGGGACAGCACTATAATTCACCCCTCCACTTT.

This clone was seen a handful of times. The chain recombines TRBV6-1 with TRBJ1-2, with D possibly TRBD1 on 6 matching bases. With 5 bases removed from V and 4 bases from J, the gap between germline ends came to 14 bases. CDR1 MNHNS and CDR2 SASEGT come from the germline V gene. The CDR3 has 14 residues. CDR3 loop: CASSPAGVSYGYTF. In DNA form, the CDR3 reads TGTGCCAGCAGTCCGGCAGGGGTTAGCTATGGCTACACCTTC.

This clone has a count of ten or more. This CDR3 reads CASSLGTGYQPQHF. The CDR3 DNA follows: TGTGCCAGCTCACTCGGGACAGGTTATCAGCCCCAGCATTTT. V is TRBV18 and J is TRBJ1-5, with 8 nucleotides matching TRBD1. J gave up 5 bases and V 4 bases, and 4 bases lay outside the gene matches. Germline V gene data show CDR1 as KGHSH and CDR2 as LQKENI. The CDR3 spans 14 residues.

CDR3 bases: TGTGCCAGCAGTTTATATGGCGGGACTACTACCTACAATGAGCAGTTCTTC. Its translation is CASSLYGGTTTYNEQFF. V gene TRBV27 combines with J gene TRBJ2-1, with TRBD2 matching 7 bases. CDR1 and CDR2 (germline): MNHEY, SMNVEV (reference sequence). The CDR3 is 17 amino acids. V lost 1 base and J lost 2; bases outside the gene matches: 8.

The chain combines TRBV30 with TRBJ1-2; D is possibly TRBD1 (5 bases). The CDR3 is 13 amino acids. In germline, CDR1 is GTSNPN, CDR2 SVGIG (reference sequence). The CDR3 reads CAKTGQGNYGYTF. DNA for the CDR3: TGTGCTAAGACCGGGCAGGGTAACTATGGCTACACCTTC.

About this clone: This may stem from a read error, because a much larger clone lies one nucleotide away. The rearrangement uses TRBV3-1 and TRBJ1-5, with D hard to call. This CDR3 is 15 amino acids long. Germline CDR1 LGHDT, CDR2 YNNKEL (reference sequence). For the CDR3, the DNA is TGTGCCAGCGGCCAAGAGGAACAGCTAGATCAGCCCCAGCATTTT. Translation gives CASGQEEQLDQPQHF.

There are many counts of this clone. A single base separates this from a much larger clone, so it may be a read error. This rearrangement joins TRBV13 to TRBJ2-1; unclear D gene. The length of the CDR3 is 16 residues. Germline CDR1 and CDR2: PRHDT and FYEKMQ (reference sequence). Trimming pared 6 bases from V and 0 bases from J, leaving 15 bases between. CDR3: CASSLTHPNSYNEQFF. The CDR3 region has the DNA TGTGCCAGCAGTCTTACCCATCCCAACTCCTACAATGAGCAGTTCTTC.

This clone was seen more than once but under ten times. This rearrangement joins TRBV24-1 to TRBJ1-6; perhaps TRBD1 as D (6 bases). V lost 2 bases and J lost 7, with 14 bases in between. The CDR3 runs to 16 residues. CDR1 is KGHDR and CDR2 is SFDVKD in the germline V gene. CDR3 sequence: CATSDSDAGTNSPLHF. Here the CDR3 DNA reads TGTGCCACCAGTGATTCCGACGCAGGGACAAATTCACCCCTCCACTTT.

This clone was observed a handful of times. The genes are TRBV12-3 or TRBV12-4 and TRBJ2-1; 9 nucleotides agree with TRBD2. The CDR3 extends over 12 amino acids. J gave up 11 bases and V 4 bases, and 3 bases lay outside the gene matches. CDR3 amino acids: CASSSSGTQQFF. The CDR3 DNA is TGTGCCAGCAGTTCTAGCGGGACGCAGCAGTTCTTC.

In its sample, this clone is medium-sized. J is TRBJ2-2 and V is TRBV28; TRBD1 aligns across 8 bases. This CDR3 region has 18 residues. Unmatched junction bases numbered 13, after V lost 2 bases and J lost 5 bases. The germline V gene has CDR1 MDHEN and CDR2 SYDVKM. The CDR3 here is CASSLSWVGQGGTGELFF. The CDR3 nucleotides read TGTGCCAGCAGTTTAAGCTGGGTAGGACAGGGCGGGACCGGGGAGCTGTTTTTT.

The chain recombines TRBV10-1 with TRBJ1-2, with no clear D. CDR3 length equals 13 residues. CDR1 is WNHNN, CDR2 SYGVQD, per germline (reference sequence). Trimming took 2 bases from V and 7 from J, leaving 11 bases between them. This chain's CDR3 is CASSEDLETGYTF. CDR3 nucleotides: TGCGCCAGCAGTGAGGATCTGGAAACTGGCTACACCTTC.

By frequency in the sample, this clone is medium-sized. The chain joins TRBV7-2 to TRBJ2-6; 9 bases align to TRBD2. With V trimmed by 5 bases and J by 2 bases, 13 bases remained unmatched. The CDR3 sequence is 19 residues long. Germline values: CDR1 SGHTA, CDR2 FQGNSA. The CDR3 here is CASSPYIAGELTGANVLTF. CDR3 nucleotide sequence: TGTGCCAGCAGCCCATATATAGCGGGAGAACTTACTGGGGCCAACGTCCTGACTTTC.

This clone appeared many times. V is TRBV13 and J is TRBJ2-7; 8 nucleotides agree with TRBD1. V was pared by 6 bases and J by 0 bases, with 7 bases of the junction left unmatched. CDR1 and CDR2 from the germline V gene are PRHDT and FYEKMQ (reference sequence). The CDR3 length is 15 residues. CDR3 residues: CASSSGTGISYEQYF. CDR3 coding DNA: TGTGCCAGCAGTTCCGGGACAGGCATCTCCTACGAGCAGTACTTC.

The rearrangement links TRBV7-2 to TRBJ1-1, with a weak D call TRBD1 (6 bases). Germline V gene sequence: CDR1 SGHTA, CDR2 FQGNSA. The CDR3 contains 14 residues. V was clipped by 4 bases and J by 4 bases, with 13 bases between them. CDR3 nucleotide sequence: TGTGCCAGCAGCTCCCTCCCAGGGGCCACTGAAGCTTTCTTT. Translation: CASSSLPGATEAFF.

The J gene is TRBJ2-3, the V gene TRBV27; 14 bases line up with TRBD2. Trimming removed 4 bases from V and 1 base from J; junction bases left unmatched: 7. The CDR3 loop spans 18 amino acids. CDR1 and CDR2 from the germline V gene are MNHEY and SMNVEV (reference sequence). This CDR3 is CASSSRGLAGVGTDTQYF. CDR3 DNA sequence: TGTGCCAGCAGTTCCCGGGGACTAGCGGGAGTCGGCACAGATACGCAGTATTTT.

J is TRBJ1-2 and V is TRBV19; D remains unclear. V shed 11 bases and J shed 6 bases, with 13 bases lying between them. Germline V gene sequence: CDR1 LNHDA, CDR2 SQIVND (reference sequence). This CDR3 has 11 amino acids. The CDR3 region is CAPWRGHGYTF. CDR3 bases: TGTGCCCCCTGGAGAGGGCATGGCTACACCTTC.

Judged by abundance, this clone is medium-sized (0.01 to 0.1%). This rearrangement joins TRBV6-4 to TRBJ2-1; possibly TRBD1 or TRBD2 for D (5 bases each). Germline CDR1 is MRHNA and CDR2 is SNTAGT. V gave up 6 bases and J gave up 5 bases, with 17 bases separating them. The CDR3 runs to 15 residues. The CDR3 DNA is TGTGCCAGCAGCGCCGGGACGCTGCCTGACAATGAGCAGTTCTTC. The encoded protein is CASSAGTLPDNEQFF.

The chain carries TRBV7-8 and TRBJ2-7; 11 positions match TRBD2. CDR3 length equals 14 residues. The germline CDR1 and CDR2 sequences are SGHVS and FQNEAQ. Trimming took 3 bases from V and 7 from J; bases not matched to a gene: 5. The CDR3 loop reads CASSFSGGALEQYF. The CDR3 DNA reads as TGTGCCAGCAGCTTTAGCGGGGGGGCGCTGGAGCAGTACTTC.

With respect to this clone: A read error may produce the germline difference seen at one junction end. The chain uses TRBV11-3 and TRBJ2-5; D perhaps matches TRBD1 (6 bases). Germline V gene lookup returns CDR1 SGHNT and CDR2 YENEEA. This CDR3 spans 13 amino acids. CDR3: CANSPTGQETLYF. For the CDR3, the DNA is TGTGCCAACAGCCCGACAGGACAAGAGACCCTGTACTTC.

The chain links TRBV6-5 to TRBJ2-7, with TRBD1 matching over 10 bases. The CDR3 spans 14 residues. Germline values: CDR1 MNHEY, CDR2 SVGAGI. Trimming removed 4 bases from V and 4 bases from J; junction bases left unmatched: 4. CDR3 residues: CASSFRDRGYEQYF. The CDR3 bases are TGTGCCAGCAGTTTCCGGGACAGGGGATACGAGCAGTACTTC.